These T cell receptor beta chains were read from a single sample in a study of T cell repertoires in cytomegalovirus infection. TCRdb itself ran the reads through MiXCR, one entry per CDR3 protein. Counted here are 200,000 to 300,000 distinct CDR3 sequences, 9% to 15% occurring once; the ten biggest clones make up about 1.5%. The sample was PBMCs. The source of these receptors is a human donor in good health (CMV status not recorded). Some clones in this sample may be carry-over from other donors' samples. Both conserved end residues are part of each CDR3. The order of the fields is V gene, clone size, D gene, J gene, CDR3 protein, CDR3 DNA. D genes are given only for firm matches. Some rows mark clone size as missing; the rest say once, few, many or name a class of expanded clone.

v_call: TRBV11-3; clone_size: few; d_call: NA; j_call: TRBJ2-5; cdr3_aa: CASSIGQEGTQETQYF; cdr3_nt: TGTGCCAGCAGCATCGGACAGGAGGGGACACAAGAGACCCAGTACTTC
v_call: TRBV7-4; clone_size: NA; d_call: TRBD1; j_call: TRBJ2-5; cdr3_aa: CASSSRDREDF; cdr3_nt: TGTGCCAGCAGCTCCCGGGACAGGGAGGACTTC
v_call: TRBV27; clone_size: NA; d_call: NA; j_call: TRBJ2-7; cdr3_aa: CASSLNRVNEQYF; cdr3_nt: TGTGCCAGCAGTTTGAACAGGGTCAACGAGCAGTACTTC
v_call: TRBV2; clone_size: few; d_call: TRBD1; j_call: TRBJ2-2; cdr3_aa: CASSVPGQGENTGELFF; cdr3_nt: TGTGCCAGCAGCGTACCGGGACAGGGAGAAAACACCGGGGAGCTGTTTTTT
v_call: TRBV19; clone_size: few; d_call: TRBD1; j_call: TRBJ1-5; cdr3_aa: CASSPRTGANQPQHF; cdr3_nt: TGTGCCAGTAGTCCCCGGACAGGGGCAAATCAGCCCCAGCATTTT
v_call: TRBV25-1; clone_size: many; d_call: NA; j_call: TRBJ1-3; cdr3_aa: CASSLNSGNTIYF; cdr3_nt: TGTGCCAGCAGCCTAAACTCTGGAAACACCATATATTTT
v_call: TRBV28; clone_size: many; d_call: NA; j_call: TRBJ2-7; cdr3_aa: CASSRRIGGEQYF; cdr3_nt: TGTGCCAGCAGTCGTAGAATAGGGGGCGAGCAGTACTTC
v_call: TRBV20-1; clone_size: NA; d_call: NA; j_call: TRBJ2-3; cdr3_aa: CSARVADTQYF; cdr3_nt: TGCAGTGCTAGAGTGGCCGATACGCAGTATTTT
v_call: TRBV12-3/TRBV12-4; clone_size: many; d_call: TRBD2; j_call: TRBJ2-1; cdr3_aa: CASSPGLAGVTAREQFF; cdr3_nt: TGTGCCAGCAGTCCCGGACTAGCGGGGGTAACGGCTCGTGAGCAGTTCTTC
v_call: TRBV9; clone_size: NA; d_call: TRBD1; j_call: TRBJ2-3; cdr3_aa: CASSVDGLARGTQYF; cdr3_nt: TGTGCCAGCAGCGTAGATGGCTTGGCCAGGGGGACGCAGTATTTT
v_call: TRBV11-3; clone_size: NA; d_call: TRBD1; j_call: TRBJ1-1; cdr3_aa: CASSLRTGGSEAFF; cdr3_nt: TGTGCCAGCAGCTTACGGACAGGGGGGAGTGAAGCTTTCTTT
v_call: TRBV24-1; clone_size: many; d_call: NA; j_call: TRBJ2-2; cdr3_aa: CATSDPLNTGELFF; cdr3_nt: TGTGCCACCAGTGACCCACTGAACACCGGGGAGCTGTTTTTT
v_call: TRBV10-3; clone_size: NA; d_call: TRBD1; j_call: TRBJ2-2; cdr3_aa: CAITPDRGPTGELFF; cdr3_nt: TGTGCCATCACCCCAGACAGGGGGCCCACCGGGGAGCTGTTTTTT
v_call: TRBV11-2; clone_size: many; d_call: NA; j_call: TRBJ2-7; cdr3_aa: CASSLRRGARAYEQYF; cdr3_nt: TGTGCCAGCAGCCTAAGACGGGGGGCGAGGGCCTACGAGCAGTACTTC
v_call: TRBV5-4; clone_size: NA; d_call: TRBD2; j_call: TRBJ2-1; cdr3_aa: CASSIGLAGGAYNEQFF; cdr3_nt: TGTGCCAGCAGCATTGGACTAGCGGGGGGGGCCTACAATGAGCAGTTCTTC
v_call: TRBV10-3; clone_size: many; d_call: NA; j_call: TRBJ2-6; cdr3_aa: CAISEGQAGANVLTF; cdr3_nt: TGTGCCATCAGTGAGGGCCAGGCTGGGGCCAACGTCCTGACTTTC
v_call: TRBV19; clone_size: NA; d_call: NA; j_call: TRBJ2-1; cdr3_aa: CASSMGTRSGGEQFF; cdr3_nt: TGTGCCAGTAGTATGGGAACGCGATCAGGAGGTGAGCAGTTCTTC
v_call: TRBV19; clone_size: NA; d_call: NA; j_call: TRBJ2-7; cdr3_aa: CASSIGPPREQYF; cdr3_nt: TGTGCCAGTAGTATAGGGCCTCCTCGGGAGCAGTACTTC
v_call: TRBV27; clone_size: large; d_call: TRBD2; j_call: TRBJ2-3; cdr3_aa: CASRPTGGRTDTQYF; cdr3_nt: TGTGCCAGCAGGCCTACGGGGGGTCGAACAGATACGCAGTATTTT
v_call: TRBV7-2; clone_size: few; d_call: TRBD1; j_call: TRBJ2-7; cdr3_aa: CASSLDRDQGPLF; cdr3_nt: TGTGCCAGCAGCCTGGACAGGGATCAAGGTCCCCTCTTC
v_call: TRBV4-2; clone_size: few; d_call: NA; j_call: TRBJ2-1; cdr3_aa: CASSQDRDNEQFF; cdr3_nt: TGTGCCAGCAGCCAAGATAGGGACAATGAGCAGTTCTTC
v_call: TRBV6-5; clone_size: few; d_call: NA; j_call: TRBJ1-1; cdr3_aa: CASSFSADTEAFF; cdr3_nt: TGTGCCAGCAGTTTCTCGGCGGACACTGAAGCTTTCTTT
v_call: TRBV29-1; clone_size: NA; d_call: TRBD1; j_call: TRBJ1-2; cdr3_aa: CSVRQGGYGYTF; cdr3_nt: TGCAGCGTTCGACAGGGGGGCTATGGCTACACCTTC
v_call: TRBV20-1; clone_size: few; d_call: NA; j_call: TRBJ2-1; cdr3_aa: CSAPIITGVRDEQFF; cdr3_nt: TGCAGTGCCCCGATAATTACCGGGGTGCGGGATGAGCAGTTCTTC
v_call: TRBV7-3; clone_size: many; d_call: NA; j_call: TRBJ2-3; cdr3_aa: CASSLYVGGRTDTQYF; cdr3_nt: TGTGCCAGCAGCTTATACGTGGGGGGCCGCACAGATACGCAGTATTTT
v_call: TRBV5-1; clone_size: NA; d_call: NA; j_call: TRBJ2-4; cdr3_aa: CASSLGAQAKNIQYF; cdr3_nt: TGCGCCAGCAGCTTAGGAGCTCAAGCCAAAAACATTCAGTACTTC
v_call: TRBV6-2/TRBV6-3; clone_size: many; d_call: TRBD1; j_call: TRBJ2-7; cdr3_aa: CASFNTGTGKNEQYF; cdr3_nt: TGTGCCAGCTTCAACACCGGGACAGGGAAGAACGAGCAGTACTTC
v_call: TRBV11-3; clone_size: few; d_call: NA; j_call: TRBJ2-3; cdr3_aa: CASSLDNVAAADTQYF; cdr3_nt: TGTGCCAGCAGCTTAGATAATGTGGCAGCAGCAGATACGCAGTATTTT
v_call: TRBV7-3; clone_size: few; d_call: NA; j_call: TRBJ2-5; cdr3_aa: CASSSDLMGETQYF; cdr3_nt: TGTGCCAGCAGCTCGGACCTTATGGGGGAGACCCAGTACTTC
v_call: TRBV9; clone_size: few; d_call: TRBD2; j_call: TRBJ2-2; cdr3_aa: CASSPLGTSRTGELFF; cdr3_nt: TGTGCCAGCAGCCCTCTTGGGACTAGCAGGACCGGGGAGCTGTTTTTT
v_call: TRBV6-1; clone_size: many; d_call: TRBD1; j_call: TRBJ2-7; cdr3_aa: CASRTGGSYEQYF; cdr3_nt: TGTGCCAGCAGGACAGGGGGTTCCTACGAGCAGTACTTC
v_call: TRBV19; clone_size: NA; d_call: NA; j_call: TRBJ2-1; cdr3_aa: CATEGRYNEQFF; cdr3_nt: TGTGCCACCGAAGGGCGTTACAATGAGCAGTTCTTC
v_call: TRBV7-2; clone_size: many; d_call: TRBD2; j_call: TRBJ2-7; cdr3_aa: CASSQGRGGNHEQYF; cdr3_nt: TGTGCCAGCAGCCAAGGGCGGGGGGGTAACCACGAGCAGTACTTC
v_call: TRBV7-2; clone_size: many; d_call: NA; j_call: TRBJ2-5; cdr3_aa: CASSLEAYQETQYF; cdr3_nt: TGTGCCAGCAGCTTAGAGGCGTACCAAGAGACCCAGTACTTC
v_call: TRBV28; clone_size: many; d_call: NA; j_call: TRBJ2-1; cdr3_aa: CASIKIFSYNEQFF; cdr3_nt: TGTGCCAGCATTAAGATCTTCTCCTACAATGAGCAGTTCTTC
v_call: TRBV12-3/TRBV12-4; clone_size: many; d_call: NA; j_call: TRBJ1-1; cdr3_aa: CASSSPVDRALNTEAFF; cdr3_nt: TGTGCCAGCAGTTCCCCGGTTGATCGGGCTCTGAACACTGAAGCTTTCTTT
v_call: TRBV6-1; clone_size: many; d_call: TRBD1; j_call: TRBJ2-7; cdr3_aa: CASSNGDRVNEQYF; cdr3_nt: TGTGCCAGCAGTAATGGGGACAGGGTGAACGAGCAGTACTTC
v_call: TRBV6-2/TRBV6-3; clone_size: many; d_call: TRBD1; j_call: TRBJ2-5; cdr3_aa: CASSYDWRDRGIETQYF; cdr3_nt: TGTGCCAGCAGTTACGACTGGAGGGACAGGGGCATTGAGACCCAGTACTTC
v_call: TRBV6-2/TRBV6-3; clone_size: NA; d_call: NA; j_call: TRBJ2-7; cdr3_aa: CASSYRYRSGTESREQYF; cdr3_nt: TGTGCCAGCAGTTACCGGTACCGCAGCGGGACAGAGTCCAGAGAGCAGTACTTC
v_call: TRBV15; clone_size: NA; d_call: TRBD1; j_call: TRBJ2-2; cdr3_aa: CATSRGDRGRPGELFF; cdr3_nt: TGTGCCACCAGCAGAGGGGACAGGGGGCGTCCCGGGGAGCTGTTTTTT
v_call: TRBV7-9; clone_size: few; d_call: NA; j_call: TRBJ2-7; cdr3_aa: CASSPPLHGAYEQYF; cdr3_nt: TGTGCCAGCAGCCCCCCTCTACACGGCGCCTACGAGCAGTACTTC
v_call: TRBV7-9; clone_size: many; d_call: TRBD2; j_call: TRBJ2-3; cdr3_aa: CASSLAVLAGDTQYF; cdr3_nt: TGTGCCAGCAGCTTAGCGGTCCTAGCGGGAGATACGCAGTATTTT
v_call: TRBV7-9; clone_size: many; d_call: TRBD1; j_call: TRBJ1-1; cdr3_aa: CASSLEPGQGGTEAFF; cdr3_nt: TGTGCCAGCAGCTTGGAACCGGGACAGGGGGGAACTGAAGCTTTCTTT
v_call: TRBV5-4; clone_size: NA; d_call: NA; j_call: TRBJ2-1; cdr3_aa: CASRPDYSSYNEQFF; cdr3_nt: TGTGCCAGCAGACCCGACTACAGCTCCTACAATGAGCAGTTCTTC
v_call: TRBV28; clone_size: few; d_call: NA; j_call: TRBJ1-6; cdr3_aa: CASSPGGGSNSPLHF; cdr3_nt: TGTGCCAGCAGTCCCGGGGGGGGATCGAATTCACCCCTCCACTTT
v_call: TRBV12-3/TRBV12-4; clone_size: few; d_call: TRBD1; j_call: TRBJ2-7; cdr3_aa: CASSLRGPPYEQYF; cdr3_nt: TGTGCCAGCAGCCTAAGGGGGCCCCCCTACGAGCAGTACTTC
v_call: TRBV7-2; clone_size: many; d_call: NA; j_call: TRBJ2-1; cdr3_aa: CASSLGAVNEQFF; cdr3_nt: TGTGCCAGCAGCTTAGGGGCCGTAAATGAGCAGTTCTTC
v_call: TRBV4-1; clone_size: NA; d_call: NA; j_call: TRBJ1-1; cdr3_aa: CASSHERGLNTVAFF; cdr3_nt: TGCGCCAGCAGCCATGAGCGGGGTCTGAACACTGTAGCTTTCTTT
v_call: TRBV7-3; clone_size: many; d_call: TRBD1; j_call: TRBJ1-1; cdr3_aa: CASSPRTGGSGTEAFF; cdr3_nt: TGTGCCAGCAGCCCTCGGACAGGGGGCAGCGGCACTGAAGCTTTCTTT
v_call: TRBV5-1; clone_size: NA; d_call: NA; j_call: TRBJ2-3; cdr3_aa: CASSSGGRGPDTQYF; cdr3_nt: TGCGCCAGCAGCTCCGGGGGCAGGGGCCCAGATACGCAGTATTTT
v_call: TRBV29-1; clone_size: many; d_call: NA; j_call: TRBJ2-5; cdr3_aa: CSVVRWGRGQETQYF; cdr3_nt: TGCAGCGTTGTGAGGTGGGGAAGAGGCCAAGAGACCCAGTACTTC
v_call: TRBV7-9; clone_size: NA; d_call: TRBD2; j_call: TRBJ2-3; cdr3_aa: CASRPLAGGIEDTQYF; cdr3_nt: TGTGCCAGCAGGCCACTAGCGGGGGGGATTGAAGATACGCAGTATTTT
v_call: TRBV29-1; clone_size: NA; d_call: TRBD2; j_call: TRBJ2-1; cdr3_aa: CSGRAGEVWNEQFF; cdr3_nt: TGCAGCGGCCGAGCGGGAGAGGTGTGGAATGAGCAGTTCTTC